What follows are 18 T cell receptor beta chains derived from one specimen sequenced in a study of early T cells in non-severe SARS-CoV-2 infection. TCRdb reprocessed the 5' RACE reads with MiXCR, giving one entry per CDR3 protein. The data show about 110,000 distinct CDR3 sequences, about 12% seen once. Sequencing used whole blood. The receptors shown here come from an adult who was a healthcare worker with PCR-confirmed SARS-CoV-2 infection or an uninfected control (not recorded which).

This clonotype turned up a few times. V is TRBV20-1 and J is TRBJ1-4; D might be TRBD1 (5 bases). CDR1 and CDR2 from the germline V gene are DFQATT and SNEGSKA (reference sequence). V dropped 7 bases and J dropped 5 bases, with 17 bases sitting between them. The CDR3 extends over 14 amino acids. CDR3 nucleotide sequence: TGCAGTGTGGGGACTCCGCGGGGCAATGAAAAACTGTTTTTT. This translates into CSVGTPRGNEKLFF.

This clonotype was seen many times. The V gene is TRBV20-1, the J gene TRBJ2-1; D possibly corresponds to TRBD1 (5 bases). The CDR3 sequence is 15 residues long. Trimming cost V 1 base and J 0 bases, with 10 bases left between them. CDR1 and CDR2 (germline): DFQATT, SNEGSKA (reference sequence). The DNA for the CDR3 is TGCAGTGCTAGAGGGGGCCCTAGCTCCTACAATGAGCAGTTCTTC. Translated: CSARGGPSSYNEQFF.

This clonotype was found many times. The V gene is TRBV11-3, the J gene TRBJ2-1; TRBD2 agrees at 9 bases. Germline V gives CDR1 SGHNT, CDR2 YENEEA. V lost 2 bases to trimming and J lost 6 bases; unmatched junction nucleotides: 8. CDR3 size: 16 residues. This CDR3 reads CASSLPPGLAPNEQFF. DNA of the CDR3: TGTGCCAGCAGCTTACCCCCGGGACTAGCACCCAATGAGCAGTTCTTC.

J is TRBJ2-7 and V is TRBV20-1; 10 bases match TRBD1. In germline, CDR1 is DFQATT, CDR2 SNEGSKA (reference sequence). J was trimmed by 7 bases and V by 5 bases; bases with no gene match: 8. CDR3 size: 13 residues. CDR3 nucleotides: TGCAGTGCTCCCCGACAGGGGGCAGGGGAGCAGTACTTC. Translated, it gives CSAPRQGAGEQYF.

The chain carries TRBV7-9 and TRBJ2-2; TRBD1 matches at 7 bases. The trim removed 5 bases at V and 3 bases at J, leaving 12 bases unmatched. Germline V gene lookup returns CDR1 SEHNR and CDR2 FQNEAQ (reference sequence). The CDR3 covers 17 residues. The CDR3 here is CASSLQRGLWYTGELFF. The CDR3 nucleotides are TGTGCCAGCAGCCTACAAAGGGGGCTGTGGTACACCGGGGAGCTGTTTTTT.

At least ten counts were recorded for this clonotype. This chain links TRBV15 with TRBJ2-1; 10 nucleotides agree with TRBD1. Germline loops: CDR1 LNHNV, CDR2 YYDKDF (reference sequence). This CDR3 region has 15 residues. The ends lost 1 base at V and 10 bases at J; junction bases unmatched: 7. DNA for the CDR3: TGTGCCACCAGCAGAGGTGCGACAGGGGGCGAGGAGCAGTTCTTC. Translated: CATSRGATGGEEQFF.

This chain connects TRBV11-3 to TRBJ2-1, with D perhaps TRBD2 (6 bases). CDR3 length: 18 amino acids. CDR1 SGHNT and CDR2 YENEEA come from the germline V gene. V lost 0 bases to trimming and J lost 9 bases, with 24 bases between them. The CDR3 loop is CASSLDRSPWGEEGEQFF. CDR3 nucleotide sequence: TGTGCCAGCAGCTTAGATCGGTCTCCCTGGGGGGAGGAGGGTGAGCAGTTCTTC. Drawing the rest from reference TRBV11-3 and TRBJ2-1, the complete variable domain is EAGVVQSPRYKIIEKKQPVAFWCNPISGHNTLYWYLQNLGQGPELLIRYENEEAVDDSQLPKDRFSAERLKGVDSTLKIQPAELGDSAVYLCASSLDRSPWGEEGEQFFGPGTRLTVL.

This clonotype was seen many times. The chain links TRBV5-1 to TRBJ2-5; 7 bases map to TRBD2. This CDR3 has 15 amino acids. CDR1 is SGHRS, CDR2 YFSETQ, per germline. Losses at the gene ends were 4 bases for V and 5 bases for J; bases not matched to a gene: 11. CDR3 residues: CASSPWTRAMETQYF. CDR3 DNA: TGCGCCAGCAGCCCCTGGACTAGAGCCATGGAGACCCAGTACTTC.

This clonotype came up a few times. The rearrangement uses TRBV10-3 and TRBJ2-6, with unresolved D. V was trimmed by 6 bases and J by 4 bases, leaving 10 bases between them. The CDR3 has 14 residues. Germline V gene sequence: CDR1 ENHRY, CDR2 SYGVKD. The CDR3 loop reads CAIRSEGGANVLTF. In nucleotides, the CDR3 is TGTGCCATCAGGAGCGAAGGGGGGGCCAACGTCCTGACTTTC.

The chain combines TRBV7-9 with TRBJ1-1, with 9 bases identical to TRBD1. The CDR3 has 13 amino acids. CDR1 SEHNR and CDR2 FQNEAQ come from the germline V gene (reference sequence). V lost 6 bases to trimming and J lost 4 bases; unmatched junction nucleotides: 3. Here the CDR3 DNA reads TGTGCCAGCAGAGACAGGGGGACCACTGAAGCTTTCTTT. Protein product: CASRDRGTTEAFF.

CDR3: CASSLSVFRVEGAGANVLTF. The DNA for the CDR3 is TGTGCCAGCAGTTTATCGGTTTTCCGGGTCGAAGGGGCTGGGGCCAACGTCCTGACTTTC. This chain connects TRBV28 to TRBJ2-6; weak D call: TRBD1 (5 bases). The V end was cut by 1 base, the J end by 2 bases, with 21 bases between. CDR1 and CDR2 (germline): MDHEN, SYDVKM. This CDR3 is 20 amino acids long.

On this clonotype: One end of the junction varies from germline; a read error may be responsible. The chain uses TRBV7-2 and TRBJ2-7, with 9 bases aligning to TRBD2. The CDR3 is 16 residues long. CDR1 SGHTA and CDR2 FQGNSA come from the germline V gene. Written as DNA, the CDR3 is TGTGTCAGCAGCCCCTACCGGACTAGCGCAGGAGACGAGCAGTACTTC. It translates to CVSSPYRTSAGDEQYF.

This clonotype was recorded many times. This sequence joins TRBV19 and TRBJ2-3, with TRBD2 matching 9 bases. Germline CDR1 LNHDA, CDR2 SQIVND (reference sequence). The CDR3 covers 13 residues. V lost 3 bases to trimming and J lost 13 bases; unmatched junction nucleotides: 8. The CDR3 coding sequence is TGTGCCAGTAGTATCCTAGCGGGACCGTTTAAGTATTTT. Protein sequence: CASSILAGPFKYF.

The chain couples TRBV6-1 to TRBJ2-7; D ambiguous. Trimming removed 3 bases at V and 3 bases at J, with 0 bases between. The CDR3 totals 10 residues. Germline V lookup: CDR1 MNHNS, CDR2 SASEGT. The CDR3 is CASSDYEQYF. Written as DNA, the CDR3 is TGTGCCAGCAGTGACTACGAGCAGTACTTC.

This clonotype was seen repeatedly, ten times or more. This chain links TRBV5-1 with TRBJ2-7; TRBD1 matches 7 bases. Germline V CDR1 and CDR2: SGHRS, YFSETQ. The V gene end was trimmed by 4 bases and the J gene end by 1 base; junction bases not matched to a gene: 8. The CDR3 has 15 residues. The CDR3 DNA is TGCGCCAGCAGCGAACGACCGACAGGGTCCTACGAGCAGTACTTC. The encoded protein is CASSERPTGSYEQYF.

This clonotype was counted a few times. The V and J genes are TRBV10-2 and TRBJ2-5, with D perhaps matching TRBD1 or TRBD2 (6 bases each). V gave up 0 bases and J gave up 4 bases, with 15 bases separating them. The germline V gene encodes CDR1 WSHSY and CDR2 SAAADI. This CDR3 spans 16 amino acids. In DNA form, the CDR3 reads TGCGCCAGCAGTGAGTCGAACCGGGGGCGCTTAGAGACCCAGTACTTC. Its translation: CASSESNRGRLETQYF.

This sequence joins TRBV7-6 and TRBJ2-5; D is ambiguous. The CDR3 length is 13 residues. V was pared by 5 bases and J by 1 base, with 8 bases between. Germline V gene data show CDR1 as SGHVS and CDR2 as FNYEAQ. CDR3 in DNA: TGTGCCAGCAGCCCGGCTACCCAAGAGACCCAGTACTTC. Its protein product is CASSPATQETQYF.

This clonotype occurred many times. The gene calls are TRBV29-1 and TRBJ1-1, with 9 bases aligning to TRBD1. The CDR3 is 12 amino acids. The germline V gene has CDR1 SQVTM and CDR2 ANQGSEA. The V segment lost 5 bases and the J segment 8 bases; nucleotides outside the gene matches: 6. The CDR3 DNA sequence: TGCAGCGTTAGACAGGGGGTGACCGAAGCTTTCTTT. Translation: CSVRQGVTEAFF.